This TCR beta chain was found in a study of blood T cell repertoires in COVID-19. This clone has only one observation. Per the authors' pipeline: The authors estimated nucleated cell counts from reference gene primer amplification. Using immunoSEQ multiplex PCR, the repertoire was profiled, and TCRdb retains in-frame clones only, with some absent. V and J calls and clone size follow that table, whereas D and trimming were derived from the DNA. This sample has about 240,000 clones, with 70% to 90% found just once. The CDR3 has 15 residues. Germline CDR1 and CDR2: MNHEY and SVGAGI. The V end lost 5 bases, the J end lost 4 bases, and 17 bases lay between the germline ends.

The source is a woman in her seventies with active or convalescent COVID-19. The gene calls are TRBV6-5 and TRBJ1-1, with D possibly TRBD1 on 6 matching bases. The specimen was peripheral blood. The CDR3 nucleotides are TGTGCCAGCAGTAGAGGTGGCAGGGGTGGCACTGAAGCTTTCTTT. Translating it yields CASSRGGRGGTEAFF.